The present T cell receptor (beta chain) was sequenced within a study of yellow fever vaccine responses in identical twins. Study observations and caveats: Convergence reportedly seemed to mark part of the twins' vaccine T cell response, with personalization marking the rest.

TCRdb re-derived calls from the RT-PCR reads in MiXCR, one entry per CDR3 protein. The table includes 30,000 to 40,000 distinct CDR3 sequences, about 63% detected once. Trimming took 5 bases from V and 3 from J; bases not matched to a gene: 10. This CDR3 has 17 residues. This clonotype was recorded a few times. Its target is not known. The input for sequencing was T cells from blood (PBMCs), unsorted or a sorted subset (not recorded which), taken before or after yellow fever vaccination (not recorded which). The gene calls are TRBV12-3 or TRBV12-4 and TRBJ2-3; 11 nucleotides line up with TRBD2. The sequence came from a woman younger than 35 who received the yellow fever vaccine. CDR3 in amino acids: CASSKTGTSGGTDTQYF. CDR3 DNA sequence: TGTGCCAGCAGTAAAACCGGGACTAGCGGAGGTACAGATACGCAGTATTTT.